The clone carrying this T cell receptor beta chain has a count of ten or more. What it binds is not known. Hyperthyroidism patients were newly diagnosed, ill under 2 months, and aged 18 to 65 years. The study excluded patients with other autoimmune diseases, uncontrolled infections, pregnancy or lactation. Serum thyroxine and TRAb, along with clinical symptoms, thyroid ultrasound and orbital computed tomography, were what diagnosis relied on. The germline CDR1 and CDR2 sequences are SGHTA and FQGNSA. V gave up 3 bases and J gave up 0 bases, with 9 bases separating them. The length of the CDR3 is 14 residues. The data derive from a study of Graves' ophthalmopathy and Graves' hyperthyroidism. Study-level results: Most clonotypes expanded in thyroid above 0.001 frequency were present in blood too.

RNA served as the template for amplifying TCR beta CDR3 regions. Second-round multiplex PCR came after first-round RT-PCR with HTBI primers. TCRdb re-called the multiplex PCR reads with MiXCR, one entry per CDR3 protein. The repertoire has 500,000 to 600,000 distinct CDR3 sequences, under 45% of them found once; the top ten carry 3.5% to 4.5%. This clonotype was obtained from an adult man with Graves' hyperthyroidism. The chain couples TRBV7-2 to TRBJ2-7; the D call may be TRBD1 or TRBD2 (5 bases each). Sequenced material: peripheral blood or thyroid tissue (not recorded which). CDR3 DNA sequence: TGTGCCAGCAGCTTTGGGACCCCCTCCTACGAGCAGTACTTC. Residues: CASSFGTPSYEQYF. Drawing the rest from reference TRBV7-2 and TRBJ2-7, the complete variable domain is GAGVSQSPSNKVTEKGKDVELRCDPISGHTALYWYRQSLGQGLEFLIYFQGNSAPDKSGLPSDRFSAERTGGSVSTLTIQRTQQEDSAVYLCASSFGTPSYEQYFGPGTRLTVT.